This TCR beta chain was captured in a study of blood T cell repertoires in COVID-19. V lost 7 bases and J lost 2, with 14 bases in between. The CDR3 sequence is 13 residues long. The V gene's germline CDR1 is SQVTM and CDR2 ANQGSEA. Original methodology: Quantification of nucleated cells was approximated via reference gene primer amplification. Profiled with immunoSEQ multiplex PCR; TCRdb holds only in-frame clones, not every one. Clone size and the V and J calls come from that table; the DNA yielded D and trimming. The profile shows some 40,000 clones, roughly nine tenths of them singletons. The chain combines TRBV29-1 with TRBJ1-1, with D possibly TRBD1 on 6 matching bases. Sample: peripheral blood. The clonotype was recovered from a woman in her 30s in a cohort sampled during active COVID-19. DNA for the CDR3: TGCAGCGCCTGGACAGAACATAACACTGAAGCTTTCTTT. Translated: CSAWTEHNTEAFF.